These 5 T cell receptor beta chains originate from one sample sequenced in a study of T cell repertoires in cytomegalovirus infection. TCRdb recomputed calls from the reads with MiXCR, one row per CDR3 protein. The repertoire has some 800,000 distinct CDR3 sequences, 30% to 35% of them found once; the top ten carry over 10%. These TCRs' antigens remain unknown. Source: cultured CD8+ T cells from PBMCs, taken from culture after CMV antigen stimulation. The origin of the receptors is a human donor in good health (CMV status not recorded). Some clones in this sample may be carry-over from other donors' samples.

This chain joins TRBV10-3 and TRBJ2-5; TRBD1 matches 12 bases. After removal of 4 bases from V and 5 bases from J, the junction contained 11 bases not matched to a gene. CDR1 and CDR2 from the germline V gene are ENHRY and SYGVKD. The CDR3 totals 17 residues. The CDR3 DNA reads TGTGCCATCAGTGTTCCGGGACAGGGGGCGTCCGGCGAGACCCAGTACTTC. It codes for CAISVPGQGASGETQYF.

The chain is built from TRBV6-2 or TRBV6-3 and TRBJ2-7, with D perhaps TRBD1 (6 bases). Deletions cut 3 bases from V and 0 bases from J, with 12 bases between. The CDR3 is made up of 15 amino acids. CDR1 MNHEY and CDR2 SVGEGT come from the germline V gene. The CDR3 DNA reads TGTGCCAGCAGTTATTCAGGGGAAGGCTCCTACGAGCAGTACGTC. This codes for CASSYSGEGSYEQYV.

Only a few counts were recorded for this clonotype. The J gene is TRBJ2-1, the V gene TRBV12-3 or TRBV12-4; tentative D call: TRBD1 (7 bases). V lost 1 base and J 4 bases, leaving 14 bases between the germline ends. CDR3 length: 16 residues. The CDR3 loop is CASSLEEGAPYNEQFF. The CDR3, as DNA: TGTGCCAGCAGTTTAGAGGAGGGGGCCCCATACAATGAGCAGTTCTTC.

The J gene is TRBJ2-1, the V gene TRBV5-6, with D possibly matching TRBD2 (6 bases). The germline V gene has CDR1 SGHDT and CDR2 YYEEEE. The CDR3 contains 14 residues. The ends were cut back, 4 bases at V and 8 bases at J, with 16 bases in the middle. The CDR3 nucleotides are TGTGCCAGCAGCGCGGGACGACCGAGGGATGAGCAGTTCTTC. Translating it yields CASSAGRPRDEQFF.

The V and J genes are TRBV6-5 and TRBJ2-2; D might be TRBD1 (5 bases). The CDR3 consists of 14 residues. The germline CDR1 and CDR2 sequences are MNHEY and SVGAGI. With 0 bases removed from V and 6 bases from J, the gap between germline ends came to 8 bases. The CDR3 reads CASSYSKGAGELFF. For the CDR3, the DNA is TGTGCCAGCAGTTACTCGAAAGGGGCCGGGGAGCTGTTTTTT.